The 31 T cell receptor beta chains given below trace back to one sample, sequenced in a study of spatial heterogeneity in lung cancer. Study observations and caveats: Expanded alpha and beta TCR counts within tumors tracked tumor mutation counts.

Time point in this sample: sample taken at primary tumor resection. No antigens are known for them. TCRdb re-analysed the 5' RACE reads in MiXCR, keeping a single row per CDR3 protein. Here the sample spans under 9,000 distinct CDR3 sequences, approximately 14% being singletons. Source: lung tumor tissue, taken at surgery. These receptors were taken from a male donor with early-stage non-small cell lung cancer.

This clonotype is medium-sized in the sample. A library made for alpha chains picked up this beta chain off target, so its size means little. The genes are TRBV28 and TRBJ1-5; D may be TRBD1 (5 bases). Trimming stripped 6 bases from V and 0 bases from J, with 18 bases between. CDR1 and CDR2 (germline): MDHEN, SYDVKM. The CDR3 totals 17 residues. The CDR3 loop is CASRPPPEGFSNQPQHF. Written as DNA, the CDR3 is TGTGCCAGCAGACCACCTCCTGAGGGGTTTAGCAATCAGCCCCAGCATTTT.

This clonotype has at least ten counts. Within a library made for alpha chains, this beta chain is off target, and its count is uninformative. This sequence joins TRBV20-1 and TRBJ1-6; 7 bases are a match to TRBD1. The CDR3 is 15 amino acids. Trimming removed 0 bases from V and 12 bases from J; junction bases left unmatched: 11. Germline CDR1 DFQATT, CDR2 SNEGSKA (reference sequence). This chain's CDR3 is CSARDRDSLFRPLHF. CDR3 DNA sequence: TGCAGTGCTAGAGATCGGGACAGCCTCTTTAGACCCCTCCACTTT.

This clonotype was counted ten times or more. Since it is a stray read in a library aimed at alpha chains, this beta chain has a size that is not meaningful. The gene calls are TRBV10-1 and TRBJ2-3; possible D gene TRBD2, 6 bases. With 0 bases removed from V and 5 bases from J, the gap between germline ends came to 9 bases. CDR3 length: 14 residues. Per the germline V gene, CDR1 is WNHNN and CDR2 is SYGVQD (reference sequence). CDR3 coding DNA: TGCGCCAGCAGTGAGTCCGGGAGTGGAGATACGCAGTATTTT. Its protein product is CASSESGSGDTQYF.

This clonotype was counted many times. Because the library targeted alpha chains, this beta chain is an off-target read whose size means little. This chain uses TRBV5-6 with TRBJ2-2; 7 bases are a match to TRBD2. The germline gives CDR1 SGHDT, CDR2 YYEEEE. This CDR3 is 17 amino acids long. J gave up 6 bases and V 0 bases, and 11 bases lay outside the gene matches. The CDR3 protein is CASSLARLATGSGELFF. CDR3 nucleotide sequence: TGTGCCAGCAGCTTGGCCCGACTAGCAACGGGTTCCGGGGAGCTGTTTTTT.

Of note for this clonotype: Since the library was made to target alpha chains, this beta chain is a stray read and its abundance is not meaningful. The rearrangement uses TRBV11-3 and TRBJ2-5; a possible D gene is TRBD2 (7 bases). The germline V and J ends were trimmed by 2 bases and 4 bases, with 17 bases remaining between them. In germline, CDR1 is SGHNT, CDR2 YENEEA. The CDR3 is 16 amino acids. In DNA form, the CDR3 reads TGTGCCAGCAGCTTAATGGCGGGGGCTGGAGTAGAGACCCAGTACTTC. Translation gives CASSLMAGAGVETQYF.

This clonotype is medium-sized within its sample. This beta chain lies outside the target of a library built for alpha chains; its clone size means little. The chain links TRBV6-5 to TRBJ1-1; no definite D call. Germline CDR1 MNHEY, CDR2 SVGAGI. The V end lost 5 bases, the J end lost 4 bases, and 14 bases lay between the germline ends. This CDR3 is built from 14 residues. CDR3 sequence reads: CASSRDLSSTEAFF. CDR3 coding DNA: TGTGCCAGCAGTCGAGATCTATCCAGCACTGAAGCTTTCTTT.

Within the sample, this clonotype is medium-sized. This beta chain came through as a stray read in a library set up for alpha chains, and its size says little. V gene TRBV27 combines with J gene TRBJ1-1; D not certain. The germline V gene encodes CDR1 MNHEY and CDR2 SMNVEV (reference sequence). With 6 bases removed from V and 4 bases from J, the gap between germline ends came to 18 bases. The CDR3 sequence is 15 residues long. DNA for the CDR3: TGTGCCAGCAGGGGCTTGCGGGGATGGAGCACTGAAGCTTTCTTT. Translation: CASRGLRGWSTEAFF.

This clonotype has at least ten counts. With the library built for alpha chains, this beta chain is off target and its frequency is not meaningful. The gene calls are TRBV7-3 and TRBJ2-1; TRBD1 might be the D (5 bases). This CDR3 spans 13 amino acids. Trimming took off 3 bases at V and 5 bases at J, with 8 bases between the two ends. Germline values: CDR1 SGHTA, CDR2 FQGTGA. CDR3 amino acids: CASSFVGDNEQFF. CDR3 sequence (DNA): TGTGCCAGCAGCTTTGTAGGGGACAATGAGCAGTTCTTC.

The table lists this clonotype with many counts. With the library built for alpha chains, this beta chain is off target and its frequency is not meaningful. CDR3 sequence reads: CSARGQQETQYF. The CDR3 DNA is TGCAGTGCTAGGGGACAGCAAGAGACCCAGTACTTC. The genes are TRBV20-1 and TRBJ2-5; 7 positions agree with TRBD1. The germline gives CDR1 DFQATT, CDR2 SNEGSKA (reference sequence). After removal of 3 bases from V and 2 bases from J, the junction contained 0 bases not matched to a gene. The CDR3 contains 12 residues.

Sample share makes this clonotype medium-sized (0.01 to 0.1%). This beta chain turned up in a library designed for alpha chains; as an off-target read, its abundance says little. This sequence joins TRBV5-1 and TRBJ2-7; 10 bases align to TRBD1. Germline values: CDR1 SGHRS, CDR2 YFSETQ. Losses at the gene ends were 4 bases for V and 5 bases for J; bases not matched to a gene: 3. CDR3 length: 13 amino acids. CDR3 DNA sequence: TGCGCCAGCAGCACGACAGGGGGCAACGAGCAGTACTTC. This codes for CASSTTGGNEQYF.

By sample fraction, this clonotype is medium-sized. Being off target in a library aimed at alpha chains, this beta chain has a size of little meaning. The genes are TRBV7-3 and TRBJ2-7; TRBD1 agrees at 9 bases. The CDR3 spans 16 residues. Germline assignment: CDR1 SGHTA and CDR2 FQGTGA. The V gene end was trimmed by 0 bases and the J gene end by 5 bases; junction bases not matched to a gene: 8. As DNA, the CDR3 is TGTGCCAGCAGCTTAACCCCCGGGACAGGGTTCCACGAGCAGTACTTC. Encoded protein: CASSLTPGTGFHEQYF. Full variable domain (rest looked up from reference TRBV7-3 and TRBJ2-7): GAGVSQTPSNKVTEKGKYVELRCDPISGHTALYWYRQSLGQGPEFLIYFQGTGAADDSGLPNDRFFAVRPEGSVSTLKIQRTERGDSAVYLCASSLTPGTGFHEQYFGPGTRLTVT.

Sample share makes this clonotype medium-sized. The library was prepared for alpha chains; this beta chain is a stray read, so its frequency means little. The chain has TRBV20-1 and TRBJ2-7; D might be TRBD2 (5 bases). There are 14 residues in the CDR3. Trimming left V 6 bases short and J 3 bases short, with 18 bases between. Germline CDR1 reads DFQATT; CDR2 reads SNEGSKA (reference sequence). CDR3 sequence reads: CSAILLGGSYEQYF. CDR3 bases: TGCAGTGCCATCCTTTTAGGTGGGAGCTACGAGCAGTACTTC.

In its sample, this clonotype is medium-sized. The size of this beta chain means little, since it is a stray read in a library made for alpha chains. This chain joins TRBV19 and TRBJ2-2, with unresolved D. CDR3 size: 14 residues. Germline CDR1 and CDR2: LNHDA and SQIVND (reference sequence). Trimming cost V 2 bases and J 0 bases, with 4 bases left between them. The CDR3 nucleotides are TGTGCCAGTAGTATATGGTCGAACACCGGGGAGCTGTTTTTT. As protein: CASSIWSNTGELFF.

This clonotype was counted at least ten times. Because this beta chain is a stray read in a library intended to capture alpha chains, its abundance should not be given much weight. The chain recombines TRBV27 with TRBJ1-2; 9 bases line up with TRBD1. The V and J ends lost 7 bases and 1 base, in that order; junction bases with no gene match: 10. The V gene's germline CDR1 is MNHEY and CDR2 SMNVEV (reference sequence). The CDR3 runs to 16 residues. CDR3 sequence reads: CASTWRGTGLNYGYTF. In nucleotides, the CDR3 is TGTGCCAGCACCTGGAGGGGGACAGGGCTTAACTATGGCTACACCTTC.

By sample share, this clonotype is medium-sized. The size of this beta chain means little, since it is a stray read in a library made for alpha chains. This chain joins TRBV9 and TRBJ2-2, with D possibly matching TRBD1 (5 bases). V was clipped by 1 base and J by 1 base, with 5 bases between them. CDR3 length equals 14 residues. CDR1 SGDLS and CDR2 YYNGEE come from the germline V gene. In DNA, the CDR3 is TGTGCCAGCAGCGTAACAGGGAACACCGGGGAGCTGTTTTTT. This sequence encodes CASSVTGNTGELFF.

This clonotype is classed as medium-sized. Germline and junction disagree at one end, which may indicate a read error. Since the library was made to target alpha chains, this beta chain is a stray read and its abundance is not meaningful. The chain uses TRBV6-2 or TRBV6-3 and TRBJ2-1; 8 bases agree with TRBD1. Germline V gene lookup returns CDR1 MNHEY and CDR2 SVGEGT. The CDR3 covers 14 residues. The CDR3 is CASINRDRYSEQFF. CDR3 coding DNA: TGTGCCAGCATTAACCGGGACAGGTACAGTGAGCAGTTCTTC.

By share, this clonotype ranks as medium-sized. This beta chain is off target for a library built for alpha chains, so its abundance means little. V usage is TRBV29-1 and J usage is TRBJ1-2, with 7 bases that match TRBD1. The CDR3 loop spans 12 amino acids. Germline CDR1 reads SQVTM; CDR2 reads ANQGSEA. The V and J ends lost 4 bases and 3 bases, in that order; junction bases with no gene match: 2. CDR3 in DNA: TGCAGCGTTGGTGACAGGGACTATGGCTACACCTTC. Encoded protein: CSVGDRDYGYTF.

This clonotype was picked up many times. In a library made to pick up alpha chains, this beta chain is a stray read with a size that means little. The gene calls are TRBV7-2 and TRBJ2-7, with D perhaps matching TRBD2 (6 bases). CDR1 and CDR2 (germline): SGHTA, FQGNSA. The CDR3 covers 15 residues. V was cut by 1 base and J by 4 bases, with 14 bases left in between. CDR3 DNA: TGTGCCAGCAGCTTAGTCCCGGGAGACGAGTACGAGCAGTACTTC. This translates into CASSLVPGDEYEQYF. Using reference TRBV7-2 and TRBJ2-7 for the parts outside the CDR3, the full variable domain is GAGVSQSPSNKVTEKGKDVELRCDPISGHTALYWYRQSLGQGLEFLIYFQGNSAPDKSGLPSDRFSAERTGGSVSTLTIQRTQQEDSAVYLCASSLVPGDEYEQYFGPGTRLTVT.

By sample share, this clonotype is medium-sized. For a library built for alpha chains, this beta chain is a stray read; little rests on its size. The chain recombines TRBV3-1 with TRBJ2-6, with D unresolved. This CDR3 contains 15 residues. Germline V gene sequence: CDR1 LGHDT, CDR2 YNNKEL (reference sequence). V lost 1 base to trimming and J lost 0 bases, with 4 bases between them. The CDR3 reads CASSQVRSGANVLTF. Here the CDR3 DNA reads TGTGCCAGCAGCCAAGTTCGCTCTGGGGCCAACGTCCTGACTTTC.

At least ten counts were recorded for this clonotype. This beta chain slipped into a library made for alpha chains as a stray read, so its size is not meaningful. V and J are TRBV20-1 and TRBJ2-1; unclear D gene. V was cut by 6 bases and J by 6 bases, with 12 bases left in between. CDR3 size: 12 residues. Germline loops: CDR1 DFQATT, CDR2 SNEGSKA (reference sequence). CDR3 DNA sequence: TGCAGTGCGTCCAAGGTTGGCAATGAGCAGTTCTTC. Encoded protein: CSASKVGNEQFF.

In the case of this clonotype: This beta chain turned up in a library designed for alpha chains; as an off-target read, its abundance says little. The rearrangement links TRBV27 to TRBJ2-2; TRBD1 agrees at 7 bases. V dropped 8 bases and J dropped 3; count of bases not matched to a gene: 9. This CDR3 is 15 amino acids long. Germline CDR1 MNHEY, CDR2 SMNVEV (reference sequence). The CDR3 nucleotides are TGTGCCAGCTCGCAGGGGGACAGATACACCGGGGAGCTGTTTTTT. Its protein is CASSQGDRYTGELFF.

This clonotype qualifies as medium-sized. The library was built for alpha chains, so this beta chain is an off-target read and its size means little. The V gene is TRBV20-1, the J gene TRBJ1-1, with D perhaps matching TRBD1 (6 bases). CDR3 length: 14 amino acids. Trimming stripped 0 bases from V and 4 bases from J, with 12 bases between. Germline V gene sequence: CDR1 DFQATT, CDR2 SNEGSKA (reference sequence). CDR3 DNA: TGCAGTGCTAGAGATCTACAGGGAGTCACTGAAGCTTTCTTT. This codes for CSARDLQGVTEAFF.

As to this clonotype: Within a library made for alpha chains, this beta chain is off target, and its count is uninformative. The V gene is TRBV12-3 or TRBV12-4, the J gene TRBJ2-5; the match to TRBD1 covers 7 bases. V trimming: 5 bases; J trimming: 0 bases; junction bases outside the gene matches: 6. The CDR3 totals 15 residues. CDR3 in amino acids: CASSRTGNYQETQYF. CDR3 DNA sequence: TGTGCCAGCAGTAGGACAGGCAACTACCAAGAGACCCAGTACTTC.

This clonotype is labeled medium-sized. A library prepared for alpha chains yielded this beta chain as an off-target read; its size is of little meaning. The rearrangement links TRBV28 to TRBJ1-1; D unclear. Germline V gives CDR1 MDHEN, CDR2 SYDVKM. Trimming shortened V by 6 bases and J by 0 bases, and 5 bases separated the two germline ends. The CDR3 spans 12 residues. As DNA, the CDR3 is TGTGCCAGCAGGCTCCTGAACACTGAAGCTTTCTTT. Protein product: CASRLLNTEAFF. Together with reference TRBV28 and TRBJ1-1, the CDR3 gives the full variable domain: DVKVTQSSRYLVKRTGEKVFLECVQDMDHENMFWYRQDPGLGLRLIYFSYDVKMKEKGDIPEGYSVSREKKERFSLILESASTNQTSMYLCASRLLNTEAFFGQGTRLTVV.

Ten or more counts support this clonotype. For a library built for alpha chains, this beta chain is a stray read; little rests on its size. The chain employs TRBV10-2 and TRBJ1-4; D perhaps matches TRBD1 (6 bases). The germline CDR1 and CDR2 sequences are WSHSY and SAAADI. Between the trimmed V and J ends, which lost 6 bases and 5 bases, there was a span of 10 bases. CDR3 length: 13 residues. As DNA, the CDR3 is TGCGCCAGCAGCTCCGGACAGAATGAAAAACTGTTTTTT. Translation: CASSSGQNEKLFF.

This clonotype was recorded at least ten times. As an off-target read in a library built for alpha chains, this beta chain has a frequency of little significance. The chain recombines TRBV29-1 with TRBJ1-2; 8 nucleotides match TRBD1. CDR3 length: 13 residues. Germline CDR1 SQVTM, CDR2 ANQGSEA. The CDR3 spells CIAGGDLSYGYTF. Here the CDR3 DNA reads TGCATTGCAGGGGGCGATTTATCCTATGGCTACACCTTC.

This clonotype was counted ten times or more. This beta chain came through as a stray read in a library set up for alpha chains, and its size says little. The chain links TRBV28 to TRBJ2-3; a possible D gene is TRBD1 (6 bases). The CDR3 consists of 16 residues. Trimming took 2 bases from V and 2 from J, leaving 14 bases between them. Germline lookup yields CDR1 MDHEN and CDR2 SYDVKM. CDR3 in DNA: TGTGCCAGCAGTTTACTACCGGGACATAACACAGATACGCAGTATTTT. Its translation: CASSLLPGHNTDTQYF.

With respect to this clonotype: This beta chain appears as a stray read in a library generated for alpha chains; its size is not informative. DNA of the CDR3: TGTGCCAGCAGATTTGGTAGCGGGGGAGGCAATGAGCAGTTCTTC. Its translation: CASRFGSGGGNEQFF. This chain links TRBV12-3 or TRBV12-4 with TRBJ2-1, with TRBD2 matching over 9 bases. This CDR3 comprises 15 residues. V lost 6 bases and J lost 6; bases outside the gene matches: 9.

This clonotype occurred many times. This beta chain is a stray read from a library made for alpha chains; its abundance is not meaningful. The chain has TRBV11-2 and TRBJ1-1; D is uncertain. Germline V lookup: CDR1 SGHAT, CDR2 FQNNGV. This CDR3 region has 11 residues. Trimming stripped 1 base from V and 7 bases from J, with 4 bases between. CDR3: CASSLGFEAFF. The CDR3 DNA reads TGTGCCAGCAGCTTAGGATTTGAAGCTTTCTTT.

On this clonotype: The library was designed around alpha chains, so this beta chain is a stray read whose abundance carries little weight. This chain joins TRBV9 and TRBJ2-7; 9 bases fit TRBD2. Trimming cost V 0 bases and J 3 bases; bases outside gene matches: 1. CDR1 and CDR2 from the germline V gene are SGDLS and YYNGEE. The CDR3 consists of 14 residues. This CDR3 is CASSVALAGYEQYF. Written as DNA, the CDR3 is TGTGCCAGCAGCGTAGCACTAGCGGGCTACGAGCAGTACTTC.

This clonotype was recorded many times. The size of this beta chain means little, since it is a stray read in a library made for alpha chains. V usage is TRBV28 and J usage is TRBJ2-3, with D perhaps matching TRBD2 (7 bases). This CDR3 region has 14 residues. V lost 7 bases, J lost 2 bases, and 13 bases lay in between. Germline values: CDR1 MDHEN, CDR2 SYDVKM. In nucleotides, the CDR3 is TGTGCCAGCACCCCGGGGGGCCTCACAGATACGCAGTATTTT. This encodes CASTPGGLTDTQYF.